The entry below describes one T cell receptor (beta chain). This record belongs to a study of blood T cell repertoires in COVID-19. Study details: COVID-19 samples from acute and convalescent phases originated in the United States, Italy and Spain. Nucleic acid was either cDNA or gDNA, and it came from T cells, B-cell-depleted T cells, or PBMCs.

The CDR3 covers 13 residues. The germline CDR1 and CDR2 sequences are MNHEY and SVGAGI. V lost 2 bases and J lost 8, with 12 bases in between. Authors' processing steps: Reference gene primer amplification in the assay estimated nucleated cell counts. The table came from immunoSEQ multiplex PCR; TCRdb's copy has only in-frame clones and leaves some out. V and J calls and clone size are as listed in that table; D and trimming were resolved from the DNA. Of 350,000 to 400,000 clones in the sample, 90% were seen once. This TCR was sampled from a man aged 18 to 35 with active or convalescent COVID-19. The source material was peripheral blood. The rearrangement joins TRBV6-5 to TRBJ1-2; D possibly corresponds to TRBD1 (6 bases). The CDR3 DNA reads as TGTGCCAGCAGTTACATTACAGGGTCAGGCTACACCTTC. This gives the protein CASSYITGSGYTF.